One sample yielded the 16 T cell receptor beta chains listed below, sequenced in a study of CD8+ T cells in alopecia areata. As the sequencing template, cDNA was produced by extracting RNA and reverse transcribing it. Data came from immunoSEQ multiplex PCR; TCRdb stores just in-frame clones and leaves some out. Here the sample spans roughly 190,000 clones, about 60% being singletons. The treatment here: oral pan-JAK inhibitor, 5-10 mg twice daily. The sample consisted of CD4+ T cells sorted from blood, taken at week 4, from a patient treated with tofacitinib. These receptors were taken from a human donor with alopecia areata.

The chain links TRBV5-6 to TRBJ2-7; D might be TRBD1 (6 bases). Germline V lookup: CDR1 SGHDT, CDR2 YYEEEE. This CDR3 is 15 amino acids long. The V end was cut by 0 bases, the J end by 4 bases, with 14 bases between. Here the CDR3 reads CASSLDGPGDYEQYF. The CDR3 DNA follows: TGTGCCAGCAGCTTGGACGGTCCAGGGGATTACGAGCAGTACTTC.

The CDR3: CASAQGGGAIAYEQYF. In nucleotides, the CDR3 is TGTGCCAGCGCTCAGGGAGGGGGAGCCATAGCCTACGAGCAGTACTTC. This chain uses TRBV6-6 with TRBJ2-7, with a tentative D call TRBD2 (7 bases). Per the germline V gene, CDR1 is MNHNY and CDR2 is SVGAGI (reference sequence). The V end was cut by 8 bases, the J end by 2 bases, with 22 bases between. The CDR3 covers 16 residues.

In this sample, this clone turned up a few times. In DNA, the CDR3 is TGCAGCGCCACTAGCGGGGGGGCAGATACGCAGTATTTT. Translated, it gives CSATSGGADTQYF. This chain joins TRBV29-1 and TRBJ2-3; 13 bases agree with TRBD2. Germline V lookup: CDR1 SQVTM, CDR2 ANQGSEA. This CDR3 comprises 13 residues. Germline trimming cut 7 bases from V and 4 bases from J; bases unmatched to any gene: 2.

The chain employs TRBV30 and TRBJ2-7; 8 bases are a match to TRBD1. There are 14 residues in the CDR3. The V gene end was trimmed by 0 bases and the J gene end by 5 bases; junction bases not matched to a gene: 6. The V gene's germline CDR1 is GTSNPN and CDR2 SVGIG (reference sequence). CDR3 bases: TGTGCCTGGAGTGTCGGGCAGGGGGCCCACGAGCAGTACTTC. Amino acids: CAWSVGQGAHEQYF.

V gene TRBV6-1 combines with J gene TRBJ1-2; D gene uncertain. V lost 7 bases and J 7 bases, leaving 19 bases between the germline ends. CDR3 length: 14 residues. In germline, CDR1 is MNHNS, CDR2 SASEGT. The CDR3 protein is CASTVTGTPIGYTF. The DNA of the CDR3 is TGTGCCAGCACTGTTACGGGCACCCCTATTGGCTACACCTTC.

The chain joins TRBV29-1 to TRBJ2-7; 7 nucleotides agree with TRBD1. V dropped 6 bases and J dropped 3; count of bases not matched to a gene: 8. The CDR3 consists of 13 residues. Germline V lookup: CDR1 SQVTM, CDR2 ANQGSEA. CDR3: CSVSRDSNYEQYF. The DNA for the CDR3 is TGCAGCGTATCCCGGGACAGTAACTACGAGCAGTACTTC.

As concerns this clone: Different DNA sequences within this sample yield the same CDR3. CDR3 sequence reads: CAWSVRTGYTF. The CDR3 DNA reads as TGTGCCTGGAGTGTTCGGACTGGCTACACCTTC. J is TRBJ1-2 and V is TRBV30; D remains ambiguous. Germline CDR1 and CDR2: GTSNPN and SVGIG (reference sequence). This CDR3 spans 11 amino acids. V was clipped by 0 bases and J by 7 bases, with 6 bases between them. The full variable domain, its missing parts supplied by reference TRBV30 and TRBJ1-2, is SQTIHQWPATLVQPVGSPLSLECTVEGTSNPNLYWYRQAAGRGLQLLFYSVGIGQISSEVPQNLSASRPQDRQFILSSKKLLLSDSGFYLCAWSVRTGYTFGSGTRLTVV.

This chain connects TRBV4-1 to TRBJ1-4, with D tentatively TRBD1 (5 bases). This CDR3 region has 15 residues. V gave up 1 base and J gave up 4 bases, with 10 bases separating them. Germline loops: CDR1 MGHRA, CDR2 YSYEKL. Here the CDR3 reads CASSQGGMLNEKLFF. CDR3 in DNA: TGCGCCAGCAGCCAAGGGGGCATGCTTAATGAAAAACTGTTTTTT.

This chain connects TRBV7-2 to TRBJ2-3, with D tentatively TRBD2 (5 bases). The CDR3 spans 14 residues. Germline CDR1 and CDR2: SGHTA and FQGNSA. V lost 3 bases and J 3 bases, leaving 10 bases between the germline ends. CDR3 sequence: CASSFTRGTDTQYF. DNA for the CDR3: TGTGCCAGCAGCTTTACACGCGGGACAGATACGCAGTATTTT. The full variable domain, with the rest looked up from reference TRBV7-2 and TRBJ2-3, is GAGVSQSPSNKVTEKGKDVELRCDPISGHTALYWYRQSLGQGLEFLIYFQGNSAPDKSGLPSDRFSAERTGGSVSTLTIQRTQQEDSAVYLCASSFTRGTDTQYFGPGTRLTVL.

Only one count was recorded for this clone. The CDR3 spells CASSLEGSYGYTF. In DNA form, the CDR3 reads TGTGCCAGCAGCTTGGAGGGAAGCTATGGCTACACCTTC. J is TRBJ1-2 and V is TRBV5-4; D not resolved. The germline V gene encodes CDR1 SGHNT and CDR2 YYREEE (reference sequence). Trimming stripped 0 bases from V and 4 bases from J, with 7 bases between. The length of the CDR3 is 13 residues.

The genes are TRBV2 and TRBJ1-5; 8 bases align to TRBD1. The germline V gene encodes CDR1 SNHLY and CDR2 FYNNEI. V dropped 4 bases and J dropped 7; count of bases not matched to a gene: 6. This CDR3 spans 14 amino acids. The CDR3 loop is CASSADREGQPQHF. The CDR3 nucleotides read TGTGCCAGCAGTGCGGACAGGGAAGGCCAGCCCCAGCATTTT.

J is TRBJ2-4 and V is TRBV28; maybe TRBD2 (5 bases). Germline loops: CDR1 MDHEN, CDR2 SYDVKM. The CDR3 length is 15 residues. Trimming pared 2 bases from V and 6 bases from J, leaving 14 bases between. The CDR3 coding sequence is TGTGCCAGCAGTTTACCGGGCGAGGCGGGAAACATTCAGTACTTC. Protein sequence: CASSLPGEAGNIQYF.

The chain's CDR3 is CAWSVYRGGGGYTF. The DNA of the CDR3 is TGTGCCTGGAGTGTTTATAGGGGAGGCGGTGGCTACACCTTC. The chain is built from TRBV30 and TRBJ1-2, with D tentatively TRBD1 (5 bases). V was shortened by 0 bases and J by 7 bases, with 15 bases between the two germline ends. This CDR3 is 14 amino acids long. Germline CDR1 and CDR2: GTSNPN and SVGIG (reference sequence).

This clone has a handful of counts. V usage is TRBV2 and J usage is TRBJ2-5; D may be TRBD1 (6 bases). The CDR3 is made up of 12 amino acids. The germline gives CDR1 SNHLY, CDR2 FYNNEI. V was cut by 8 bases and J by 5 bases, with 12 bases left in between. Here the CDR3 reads CASGGEPETQYF. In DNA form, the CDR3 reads TGTGCCAGCGGGGGCGAGCCGGAGACCCAGTACTTC.

The CDR3 bases are TGCAGCACCCTCGGGGGAGGCACTGAAGCTTTCTTT. This codes for CSTLGGGTEAFF. The V call is TRBV29-1, the J call TRBJ1-1; D is perhaps TRBD1 (5 bases). The CDR3 has 12 residues. The V gene's germline CDR1 is SQVTM and CDR2 ANQGSEA. V lost 8 bases and J 4 bases, leaving 14 bases between the germline ends.

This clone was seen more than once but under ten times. CDR3 nucleotide sequence: TGCGCCAGCAGCTTGGAAGGGGCGGGGACCGGGGAGCTGTTTTTT. Its protein product is CASSLEGAGTGELFF. The chain carries TRBV5-1 and TRBJ2-2; perhaps TRBD2 as D (6 bases). Trimming pared 0 bases from V and 5 bases from J, leaving 11 bases between. This CDR3 is 15 amino acids long. Germline V lookup: CDR1 SGHRS, CDR2 YFSETQ.